This T cell receptor beta chain emerged from a study of TIL therapy for anti-PD-1-resistant metastatic lung cancer. Time point described: pre-treatment sample, taken before nivolumab and TIL therapy. Tumor tissue came from excised metastases, mostly pleural nodules or supraclavicular lymph nodes. Sequencing used immunoSEQ v3. The method was immunoSEQ multiplex PCR; TCRdb's version includes in-frame clones alone and lacks a portion of them. The profile shows roughly 10,000 clones, 50% to 65% of them singletons. Germline trimming cut 6 bases from V and 0 bases from J; bases unmatched to any gene: 1. The CDR3 loop spans 13 amino acids. Germline lookup yields CDR1 MNHNY and CDR2 SVGAGI (reference sequence).

This clonotype was obtained from a person aged 30 to 80 with non-small cell lung cancer. Sample: tumor tissue, taken at baseline. V and J are TRBV6-6 and TRBJ1-1, with 7 bases identical to TRBD1. CDR3 protein: CASRGQLNTEAFF. The DNA of the CDR3 is TGTGCCAGCAGGGGACAGTTGAACACTGAAGCTTTCTTT.